This T cell receptor (beta chain) was sequenced during a study of blood T cell repertoires in COVID-19. The protocol was immunoSEQ multiplex PCR, while the TCRdb copy is restricted to in-frame clones and leaves out a portion. The table has about 79,000 clones, 80% to 90% seen once. The material sequenced was peripheral blood. The sequence was obtained from a man aged 70-80 years with active or convalescent COVID-19.

CDR3 protein: CASSYRSSGNTIYF. The CDR3 nucleotides are TGTGCCAGCAGTTACAGGAGTTCTGGAAACACCATATATTTT. The J gene is TRBJ1-3, the V gene TRBV27; possibly TRBD1 for D (5 bases). Looked up from germline, CDR1 is MNHEY and CDR2 is SMNVEV (reference sequence). The CDR3 loop spans 14 amino acids. The ends were cut back, 4 bases at V and 1 base at J, with 8 bases in the middle.